This passage covers 29 T cell receptor beta chains from one sample sequenced in a study of shared clonotypes between healthy human individuals. Sequencing was performed with immunoSEQ multiplex PCR; in TCRdb, only in-frame clones are kept and a portion is missing. The sample shows under 2.5 million clones, less than 95% of them seen only once. The sample was naive CD4+ T cells from PBMCs. The subset here: CD45RA+ positively selected. These receptor sequences come from a man aged 18 to 29 in good health. Some clones in this sample may be carry-over from other donors' samples.

This rearrangement joins TRBV7-3 to TRBJ1-1, with D perhaps TRBD1 (5 bases). The germline V gene encodes CDR1 SGHTA and CDR2 FQGTGA. The V end was cut by 4 bases, the J end by 3 bases, with 15 bases between. This CDR3 has 15 amino acids. The CDR3 region is CASSSGGGTDTEAFF. CDR3 bases: TGTGCCAGCAGCTCAGGCGGGGGGACGGACACTGAAGCTTTCTTT. The full variable domain, rest sourced from reference TRBV7-3 and TRBJ1-1, is GAGVSQTPSNKVTEKGKYVELRCDPISGHTALYWYRQSLGQGPEFLIYFQGTGAADDSGLPNDRFFAVRPEGSVSTLKIQRTERGDSAVYLCASSSGGGTDTEAFFGQGTRLTVV.

This rearrangement joins TRBV7-3 to TRBJ1-2, with TRBD1 matching over 8 bases. The CDR3 length is 13 residues. Germline CDR1 is SGHTA and CDR2 is FQGTGA. The V and J ends lost 4 bases and 7 bases, in that order; junction bases with no gene match: 5. The CDR3 here is CASSSDRGGGYTF. CDR3 nucleotides: TGTGCCAGCAGCTCTGACAGGGGAGGTGGCTACACCTTC.

The sample holds a few counts of this clone. This rearrangement joins TRBV11-2 to TRBJ2-1, with D perhaps TRBD1 or TRBD2 (5 bases each). The V end lost 5 bases, the J end lost 4 bases, and 6 bases lay between the germline ends. CDR3 length: 12 residues. Germline V gene sequence: CDR1 SGHAT, CDR2 FQNNGV. In nucleotides, the CDR3 is TGTGCCAGCAGCGGGGGATACAATGAGCAGTTCTTC. Protein sequence: CASSGGYNEQFF.

The chain employs TRBV18 and TRBJ2-3; 7 bases are shared with TRBD2. The CDR3 sequence is 15 residues long. V was pared by 4 bases and J by 0 bases, with 4 bases of the junction left unmatched. The germline CDR1 and CDR2 sequences are KGHSH and LQKENI. CDR3 region: CASSLPSGSTDTQYF. DNA of the CDR3: TGTGCCAGCTCACTTCCTAGCGGAAGCACAGATACGCAGTATTTT.

The chain joins TRBV6-5 to TRBJ1-2; a weak D match, TRBD1 (5 bases). Germline V CDR1 and CDR2: MNHEY, SVGAGI. The CDR3 has 15 residues. The V end was cut by 5 bases, the J end by 0 bases, with 13 bases between. CDR3 coding DNA: TGTGCCAGCAGTCCGGGACCCTTTTCTAACTATGGCTACACCTTC. Its protein is CASSPGPFSNYGYTF.

This clone was observed once. The chain couples TRBV5-1 to TRBJ2-2, with 8 bases fitting TRBD2. The CDR3 sequence is 15 residues long. V dropped 6 bases and J dropped 5; count of bases not matched to a gene: 9. Germline V CDR1 and CDR2: SGHRS, YFSETQ. CDR3 loop: CASTSGTSKTGELFF. The DNA for the CDR3 is TGCGCCAGCACCTCCGGGACTAGTAAAACCGGGGAGCTGTTTTTT.

As concerns this clone: Other nucleotide sequences from this sample produce the same CDR3. The chain has TRBV13 and TRBJ2-2, with D unclear. The CDR3 length is 11 residues. Per germline, CDR1 PRHDT and CDR2 FYEKMQ (reference sequence). V was shortened by 5 bases and J by 4 bases, with 2 bases between the two germline ends. The CDR3 region is CASSLTGELFF. For the CDR3, the DNA is TGTGCCAGCAGCCTCACCGGGGAGCTGTTTTTT.

The V call is TRBV5-1, the J call TRBJ2-5; D call uncertain. In germline, CDR1 is SGHRS, CDR2 YFSETQ. V was cut by 1 base and J by 1 base, with 8 bases left in between. This CDR3 contains 14 residues. The CDR3 DNA reads TGCGCCAGCAGCTTGTCCGTTATCCAAGAGACCCAGTACTTC. It translates to CASSLSVIQETQYF.

This chain links TRBV9 with TRBJ1-2; 7 bases fit TRBD1. The germline V gene has CDR1 SGDLS and CDR2 YYNGEE. The CDR3 covers 16 residues. With 3 bases clipped from V and 2 bases from J, the junction kept 10 bases outside the gene matches. The CDR3 spells CASSASYRDSNYGYTF. The CDR3 region has the DNA TGTGCCAGCAGCGCATCTTACCGGGACAGCAACTATGGCTACACCTTC.

Remarks on this clone: The sample contains more than one DNA sequence encoding this CDR3. The chain uses TRBV2 and TRBJ1-5; 8 bases align to TRBD1. Germline V gene lookup returns CDR1 SNHLY and CDR2 FYNNEI. The CDR3 extends over 14 amino acids. Losses at the gene ends were 4 bases for V and 4 bases for J; bases not matched to a gene: 3. CDR3 sequence (DNA): TGTGCCAGCAGTGCCGACAGGGGTAATCAGCCCCAGCATTTT. This encodes CASSADRGNQPQHF.

The chain combines TRBV5-6 with TRBJ2-2, with 13 bases aligning to TRBD2. The CDR3 runs 17 residues. V trimming: 4 bases; J trimming: 1 base; junction bases outside the gene matches: 4. Germline lookup yields CDR1 SGHDT and CDR2 YYEEEE. CDR3 DNA: TGTGCCAGCAGCCCTCGGACTAGCGGGAGGAACACCGGGGAGCTGTTTTTT. Its translation: CASSPRTSGRNTGELFF.

This clone has just one count. The chain uses TRBV7-9 and TRBJ2-7, with D maybe TRBD1 (6 bases). Germline V CDR1 and CDR2: SEHNR, FQNEAQ (reference sequence). The CDR3 is 15 amino acids. V was shortened by 5 bases and J by 3 bases, with 17 bases between the two germline ends. Written as DNA, the CDR3 is TGTGCCAGCAGCCCTAACACAGGGTTCAACTACGAGCAGTACTTC. This translates into CASSPNTGFNYEQYF.

The genes are TRBV19 and TRBJ2-7; TRBD2 agrees at 8 bases. The CDR3 sequence is 15 residues long. Germline CDR1 is LNHDA and CDR2 is SQIVND (reference sequence). V dropped 9 bases and J dropped 1; count of bases not matched to a gene: 11. The CDR3, as DNA: TGTGCCAGCGGAACCGCGGGGGGCAGATCCTACGAGCAGTACTTC. It translates to CASGTAGGRSYEQYF.

As regards this clone: At the DNA level, this CDR3 is encoded by other sequences in the same sample as well. V usage is TRBV6-1 and J usage is TRBJ2-7, with unresolved D. The CDR3 loop spans 14 amino acids. In germline, CDR1 is MNHNS, CDR2 SASEGT. V was shortened by 1 base and J by 3 bases, with 10 bases between the two germline ends. The CDR3 coding sequence is TGTGCCAGCAGTGAAGGGGTGGGTATCTACGAGCAGTACTTC. This translates into CASSEGVGIYEQYF.

The V gene is TRBV5-1, the J gene TRBJ2-5, with TRBD2 matching over 12 bases. CDR3 length: 16 residues. Germline V gives CDR1 SGHRS, CDR2 YFSETQ. With 2 bases clipped from V and 1 base from J, the junction kept 3 bases outside the gene matches. The CDR3 sequence is CASSFGTSGFQETQYF. The CDR3 nucleotides are TGCGCCAGCAGCTTCGGGACTAGCGGGTTCCAAGAGACCCAGTACTTC.

A remark on this clone: Other DNA sequences of this sample code for an identical CDR3. This chain uses TRBV2 with TRBJ2-2, with 8 bases fitting TRBD2. The CDR3 has 14 residues. The germline V gene encodes CDR1 SNHLY and CDR2 FYNNEI. V shed 5 bases, J shed 4 bases, and the junction held 3 bases outside the gene matches. The CDR3 DNA reads TGTGCCAGCAGTAGCGGGAGAAGCACCGGGGAGCTGTTTTTT. Translated: CASSSGRSTGELFF.

J is TRBJ2-1 and V is TRBV15, with a weak D call TRBD2 (6 bases). Germline values: CDR1 LNHNV, CDR2 YYDKDF (reference sequence). This CDR3 contains 13 residues. Trimming took off 3 bases at V and 8 bases at J, with 11 bases between the two ends. The CDR3, as DNA: TGTGCCACCAGCAGGGGCGGGGTTGATGAGCAGTTCTTC. Encoded protein: CATSRGGVDEQFF.

The rearrangement uses TRBV7-9 and TRBJ1-1, with TRBD1 matching over 7 bases. Looked up from germline, CDR1 is SEHNR and CDR2 is FQNEAQ (reference sequence). This CDR3 comprises 15 residues. Trimming removed 1 base from V and 1 base from J; junction bases left unmatched: 3. This CDR3 reads CASSLVDRANTEAFF. The CDR3 DNA reads as TGTGCCAGCAGCTTAGTAGACAGGGCGAACACTGAAGCTTTCTTT.

V gene TRBV11-2 combines with J gene TRBJ2-1; TRBD1 agrees at 9 bases. This CDR3 is built from 13 residues. Germline V gene data show CDR1 as SGHAT and CDR2 as FQNNGV. After removal of 7 bases from V and 5 bases from J, the junction contained 3 bases not matched to a gene. CDR3 in amino acids: CASTGQGDNEQFF. For the CDR3, the DNA is TGTGCCAGCACGGGACAGGGAGACAATGAGCAGTTCTTC.

In the case of this clone: The same CDR3 can be traced to other DNA sequences in this sample. The chain employs TRBV7-6 and TRBJ2-5; D not resolved. CDR1 SGHVS and CDR2 FNYEAQ come from the germline V gene. V lost 3 bases and J 5 bases, leaving 4 bases between the germline ends. This CDR3 comprises 11 residues. The DNA for the CDR3 is TGTGCCAGCAGCTTGGCCGAGACCCAGTACTTC. It codes for CASSLAETQYF.

This chain links TRBV28 with TRBJ1-5; 7 bases line up with TRBD1. The trim removed 5 bases at V and 1 base at J, leaving 11 bases unmatched. The CDR3 has 17 amino acids. Germline values: CDR1 MDHEN, CDR2 SYDVKM. CDR3 residues: CASSPPGGGWSNQPQHF. CDR3 coding DNA: TGTGCCAGCAGTCCACCGGGAGGGGGCTGGAGCAATCAGCCCCAGCATTTT.

V gene TRBV5-1 combines with J gene TRBJ2-6; 8 bases match TRBD1. Germline V gene lookup returns CDR1 SGHRS and CDR2 YFSETQ. V lost 1 base, J lost 0 bases, and 15 bases stayed unmatched. The CDR3 runs to 21 residues. The CDR3 loop is CASSLSIRQGFEPSGANVLTF. The CDR3 DNA reads as TGCGCCAGCAGCTTGTCTATTAGACAGGGGTTTGAACCCTCTGGGGCCAACGTCCTGACTTTC.

V usage is TRBV11-2 and J usage is TRBJ2-1; 9 bases align to TRBD1. Per germline, CDR1 SGHAT and CDR2 FQNNGV. The CDR3 spans 15 residues. The trim removed 5 bases at V and 4 bases at J, leaving 6 bases unmatched. The CDR3 spells CASSPGTGPYNEQFF. The CDR3 nucleotides are TGTGCCAGCAGCCCCGGGACAGGGCCTTACAATGAGCAGTTCTTC.

The gene calls are TRBV18 and TRBJ1-4; no clear D gene. The CDR3 length is 15 residues. Trimming left V 0 bases short and J 5 bases short, with 10 bases between. Germline CDR1 is KGHSH and CDR2 is LQKENI. This CDR3 reads CASSPPSEKNEKLFF. DNA for the CDR3: TGTGCCAGCTCACCACCTTCAGAAAAAAATGAAAAACTGTTTTTT.

The chain links TRBV15 to TRBJ2-7; D uncertain. The CDR3 has 13 amino acids. Germline values: CDR1 LNHNV, CDR2 YYDKDF (reference sequence). Trimming pared 0 bases from V and 6 bases from J, leaving 9 bases between. CDR3 DNA sequence: TGTGCCACCAGCAGAGAGCTCACGGGCGAGCAGTACTTC. Translation: CATSRELTGEQYF.

The chain uses TRBV1 and TRBJ2-7; the DNA was not used to check the table's D call, TRBD2. TRBV1 is designated a pseudogene. This CDR3 contains 13 residues. CDR3 region: CTSSEDSPGEQYF. The CDR3 DNA follows: TGCACCAGCAGCGAGGACTCCCCAGGAGAGCAGTACTTC.

The chain couples TRBV18 to TRBJ1-5; D is undetermined. The CDR3 is 12 amino acids. Per germline, CDR1 KGHSH and CDR2 LQKENI. Trimming stripped 4 bases from V and 4 bases from J, with 5 bases between. CDR3 DNA: TGTGCCAGCTCACAAGATAATCAGCCCCAGCATTTT. Residues: CASSQDNQPQHF.

The genes are TRBV11-2 and TRBJ1-2, with no clear D. This CDR3 is built from 15 residues. V was pared by 7 bases and J by 0 bases, with 15 bases between. The germline CDR1 and CDR2 sequences are SGHAT and FQNNGV. In nucleotides, the CDR3 is TGTGCCAGCACCCCCGAGCGGTACCCTAACTATGGCTACACCTTC. As protein: CASTPERYPNYGYTF.

The chain couples TRBV2 to TRBJ2-4, with no clear D. Between the trimmed V and J ends, which lost 5 bases and 0 bases, there was a span of 14 bases. Germline assignment: CDR1 SNHLY and CDR2 FYNNEI. This CDR3 spans 16 amino acids. For the CDR3, the DNA is TGTGCCAGCAGTTCGGACCTGACTCAAGCCAAAAACATTCAGTACTTC. Amino acids: CASSSDLTQAKNIQYF.